This T cell receptor (beta chain) was observed in a study of blood T cell repertoires in COVID-19. The overall study: Nucleic acid was either cDNA or gDNA, and it came from T cells, B-cell-depleted T cells, or PBMCs.

V trimming: 5 bases; J trimming: 4 bases; junction bases outside the gene matches: 8. This CDR3 contains 14 residues. CDR1 and CDR2 from the germline V gene are GTSNPN and SVGIG (reference sequence). Profiling relied on immunoSEQ multiplex PCR, and the TCRdb table lists in-frame clones only, not all of them. The sample has about 270,000 clones; roughly 91% are singletons. The specimen sequenced was PBMCs or T cells enriched from blood (not recorded which). The chain carries TRBV30 and TRBJ1-5, with TRBD1 matching 7 bases. This TCR was recovered from a woman between 40 and 55 years old with acute COVID-19. The CDR3 coding sequence is TGTGCCTGGGGAGGGGGACAGCAAAATCAGCCCCAGCATTTT. Amino acid sequence: CAWGGGQQNQPQHF.